These 32 T cell receptor beta chains were all obtained from the same sample, sequenced in a study of monozygotic twins with inflammatory bowel disease (dated by TCRdb to between 2019 and 2020). Library preparation employed 5' RACE. Instrument used: Illumina HiSeq 2500. Based on TCRdb reprocessing of the reads, there is one entry per CDR3 protein sequence, and DNA is missing. This sample's clone table shows under 200,000 distinct CDR3 sequences. The top ten hold 2.5% to 3% of the sample. Sequencing used blood. All receptors derive from a human donor with ulcerative colitis or Crohn's disease, or a healthy co-twin of an affected twin (not recorded which).

The chain uses TRBV7-9 and TRBJ2-3; without DNA, the TCRdb call of TRBD2 cannot be checked. The germline V gene encodes CDR1 SEHNR and CDR2 FQNEAQ (reference sequence). This CDR3 contains 16 residues. This chain's CDR3 is CASSSTANPTKDTQYF.

V gene TRBV6-1 combines with J gene TRBJ2-1; without DNA, the TCRdb call of TRBD1 cannot be checked. CDR3 length: 14 residues. CDR1 is MNHNS and CDR2 is SASEGT in the germline V gene. The CDR3: CASRRQGSYNEQFF.

The V gene is TRBV18, the J gene TRBJ2-5. Germline CDR1 KGHSH, CDR2 LQKENI. There are 14 residues in the CDR3. CDR3 in amino acids: CASSPLGTQETQYF.

The chain links TRBV5-1 to TRBJ1-1; the D call of TRBD1 rests on TCRdb alone, since no DNA is present to check it. The CDR3 extends over 14 amino acids. CDR1 is SGHRS and CDR2 is YFSETQ in the germline V gene. The CDR3 loop is CASSFQGMGTEAFF.

The chain couples TRBV7-9 to TRBJ2-5. This CDR3 comprises 13 residues. Per the germline V gene, CDR1 is SEHNR and CDR2 is FQNEAQ (reference sequence). The CDR3 protein is CASSLNTGETQYF. The full variable domain, completed using reference TRBV7-9 and TRBJ2-5, is DTGVSQNPRHKITKRGQNVTFRCDPISEHNRLYWYRQTLGQGPEFLTYFQNEAQLEKSRLLSDRFSAERPKGSFSTLEIQRTEQGDSAMYLCASSLNTGETQYFGPGTRLLVL.

The chain employs TRBV28 and TRBJ1-5; as DNA is missing, the TRBD1 call by TCRdb cannot be tested. The germline CDR1 and CDR2 sequences are MDHEN and SYDVKM. This CDR3 is 15 amino acids long. The CDR3 reads CASNSGQGGNQPQHF.

The rearrangement uses TRBV4-3 and TRBJ2-1; lacking DNA, the TRBD1 call made by TCRdb goes unchecked. This CDR3 comprises 15 residues. Per germline, CDR1 LGHNA and CDR2 YSLEER. CDR3: CASSQAAGGQYEQFF.

V usage is TRBV6-2 or TRBV6-3 and J usage is TRBJ1-1. Germline V lookup: CDR1 MNHEY, CDR2 SVGEGT. There are 15 residues in the CDR3. The CDR3 reads CASTYIRKGNTEAFF.

The chain is built from TRBV29-1 and TRBJ2-1; TCRdb indicates TRBD2, and absent DNA this call remains unverified. CDR3 size: 14 residues. CDR1 SQVTM and CDR2 ANQGSEA come from the germline V gene. The CDR3 protein is CSVATSSSYNEQFF.

This chain links TRBV7-6 with TRBJ2-7. Germline lookup yields CDR1 SGHVS and CDR2 FNYEAQ. This CDR3 comprises 14 residues. This chain's CDR3 is CASSHGQGYNEQYF.

The chain combines TRBV4-2 with TRBJ2-2; TCRdb's D gene call, TRBD2, goes unchecked for lack of DNA. Germline lookup yields CDR1 LGHNA and CDR2 YNFKEQ. This CDR3 is built from 17 residues. CDR3 sequence: CASSPGSSGSLGGELFF.

The gene calls are TRBV20-1 and TRBJ2-4; the TCRdb D gene call, TRBD1, has no DNA to confirm it. This CDR3 is 11 amino acids long. Germline V gives CDR1 DFQATT, CDR2 SNEGSKA (reference sequence). The CDR3: CSARDPTAGYF.

V usage is TRBV20-1 and J usage is TRBJ1-1. This CDR3 region has 13 residues. CDR1 and CDR2 from the germline V gene are DFQATT and SNEGSKA (reference sequence). Here the CDR3 reads CSASPRWDTEAFF.

The V call is TRBV7-7, the J call TRBJ2-2. The CDR3 spans 15 residues. The germline V gene has CDR1 SSHAT and CDR2 FNYEAQ (reference sequence). CDR3 region: CASSLAHTNTGELFF.

The chain has TRBV18 and TRBJ1-1; TCRdb proposes TRBD1, but this gene call is untestable without DNA. The CDR3 is made up of 15 amino acids. The V gene's germline CDR1 is KGHSH and CDR2 LQKENI. This chain's CDR3 is CASSPGILGRTEAFF.

This chain uses TRBV5-1 with TRBJ2-7; absent DNA, TCRdb's TRBD1 call cannot be checked. The CDR3 contains 19 residues. CDR1 is SGHRS, CDR2 YFSETQ, per germline. CDR3 sequence reads: CASSVGLGPGTSSSYEQYF.

The chain recombines TRBV27 with TRBJ2-7; TCRdb designates TRBD2, a call that cannot be tested without DNA. The CDR3 has 15 amino acids. Germline V CDR1 and CDR2: MNHEY, SMNVEV (reference sequence). CDR3 in amino acids: CASRPGTSVSYEQYF.

V usage is TRBV28 and J usage is TRBJ2-5; there is no DNA to check the TCRdb D call of TRBD2. CDR1 and CDR2 from the germline V gene are MDHEN and SYDVKM. The CDR3 loop spans 17 amino acids. The CDR3 protein is CASSLSLLAGLQETQYF. Full variable domain (rest looked up from reference TRBV28 and TRBJ2-5): DVKVTQSSRYLVKRTGEKVFLECVQDMDHENMFWYRQDPGLGLRLIYFSYDVKMKEKGDIPEGYSVSREKKERFSLILESASTNQTSMYLCASSLSLLAGLQETQYFGPGTRLLVL.

This sequence joins TRBV15 and TRBJ2-2; the D gene TCRdb calls, TRBD1, cannot be checked with no DNA. CDR3 length: 17 amino acids. Germline loops: CDR1 LNHNV, CDR2 YYDKDF (reference sequence). The CDR3: CATSPVKGGGFTGELFF.

The chain recombines TRBV9 with TRBJ2-1; TCRdb designates TRBD1, a call that cannot be tested without DNA. Germline V gene data show CDR1 as SGDLS and CDR2 as YYNGEE. The CDR3 has 15 residues. Here the CDR3 reads CASSLGQLSYNEQFF. The variable domain in full, with the rest retrieved from reference TRBV9 and TRBJ2-1, is DSGVTQTPKHLITATGQRVTLRCSPRSGDLSVYWYQQSLDQGLQFLIQYYNGEERAKGNILERFSAQQFPDLHSELNLSSLELGDSALYFCASSLGQLSYNEQFFGPGTRLTVL.

The chain has TRBV6-1 and TRBJ1-2; absent DNA, TCRdb's TRBD1 call cannot be checked. Germline lookup yields CDR1 MNHNS and CDR2 SASEGT. The CDR3 length is 14 residues. CDR3 sequence reads: CASSGTGAWEGYTF.

This chain links TRBV6-1 with TRBJ2-3; TCRdb calls TRBD1, which cannot be checked without DNA. CDR1 and CDR2 (germline): MNHNS, SASEGT. This CDR3 has 16 residues. Here the CDR3 reads CASTSGRGRRLDTQYF.

The gene calls are TRBV6-1 and TRBJ1-6; TCRdb designates TRBD1, a call that cannot be tested without DNA. The V gene's germline CDR1 is MNHNS and CDR2 SASEGT. The CDR3 contains 16 residues. CDR3 region: CASSVQGAGYNSPLHF.

This chain uses TRBV7-6 with TRBJ2-1; TCRdb returns TRBD2, unconfirmable since there is no DNA. The CDR3 totals 19 residues. Germline values: CDR1 SGHVS, CDR2 FNYEAQ. This CDR3 reads CASSGTSGSFGSAYNEQFF.

CDR3 loop: CASSFPGTSGSEQYF. The chain links TRBV5-1 to TRBJ2-7; the TRBD2 assignment by TCRdb is unverifiable without DNA. CDR3 length: 15 residues. Looked up from germline, CDR1 is SGHRS and CDR2 is YFSETQ. The full variable domain, in which reference TRBV5-1 and TRBJ2-7 provide the parts outside the CDR3, is KAGVTQTPRYLIKTRGQQVTLSCSPISGHRSVSWYQQTPGQGLQFLFEYFSETQRNKGNFPGRFSGRQFSNSRSEMNVSTLELGDSALYLCASSFPGTSGSEQYFGPGTRLTVT.

This rearrangement joins TRBV20-1 to TRBJ1-2. Germline values: CDR1 DFQATT, CDR2 SNEGSKA (reference sequence). CDR3 length: 12 residues. This CDR3 reads CSASIENYGYTF.

The chain recombines TRBV28 with TRBJ1-2; the D call from TCRdb, TRBD1, cannot be confirmed without DNA. CDR3 length: 12 amino acids. Germline V lookup: CDR1 MDHEN, CDR2 SYDVKM. CDR3 residues: CASGGGNYGYTF.

This sequence joins TRBV2 and TRBJ2-1; TCRdb lists TRBD1, though no DNA is available to test this call. Germline V gives CDR1 SNHLY, CDR2 FYNNEI. This CDR3 comprises 16 residues. CDR3 sequence reads: CASTPREGEVATEQFF. The variable domain in full, with the rest retrieved from reference TRBV2 and TRBJ2-1, is EPEVTQTPSHQVTQMGQEVILRCVPISNHLYFYWYRQILGQKVEFLVSFYNNEISEKSEIFDDQFSVERPDGSNFTLKIRSTKLEDSAMYFCASTPREGEVATEQFFGPGTRLTVL.

This chain uses TRBV20-1 with TRBJ2-1; TCRdb lists TRBD1, though no DNA is available to test this call. CDR1 and CDR2 (germline): DFQATT, SNEGSKA (reference sequence). This CDR3 has 14 amino acids. CDR3 sequence reads: CSAMAGARYNEQFF.

The rearrangement joins TRBV27 to TRBJ1-2; the TCRdb D gene call, TRBD1, has no DNA to confirm it. The germline CDR1 and CDR2 sequences are MNHEY and SMNVEV (reference sequence). The CDR3 is 14 residues long. The CDR3 spells CASSVDDRAYGYTF.

This chain connects TRBV3-1 to TRBJ2-1; as DNA is missing, the TRBD2 call by TCRdb cannot be tested. This CDR3 is 15 amino acids long. In germline, CDR1 is LGHDT, CDR2 YNNKEL (reference sequence). The CDR3: CASSQGTSGHNEQFF.

The chain uses TRBV6-5 and TRBJ2-7; TCRdb indicates TRBD1, and absent DNA this call remains unverified. Germline-derived CDR1 and CDR2 are MNHEY and SVGAGI. The CDR3 totals 15 residues. Here the CDR3 reads CASSYGTGKDYEQYF.